The clone carrying this T cell receptor beta chain was seen ten or more times. Its specificity is unknown. The data originate from a study of neurological immune-mediated disorders. Study-wide results and limits: Private repertoires in all groups were suggested by the absence of shared CDR3 amino acid sequences among expanded clones across subjects.

The time point is: longitudinal time-point 1 (baseline). TCRdb analysed the 5' RACE reads with MiXCR anew, one entry per CDR3 protein. The top ten clones hold around a tenth of a sample with under 90,000 distinct CDR3 sequences, about 10% of them seen once. The clonotype comes from a man aged 25 to 45 in good health. The specimen was PBMCs.

The CDR3 region has the DNA TGCAGTGCTAGCGGGATGACCTACAATGAGCAGTTCTTC. Amino acid sequence: CSASGMTYNEQFF. V and J are TRBV20-1 and TRBJ2-1; the D gene is possibly TRBD2 (5 bases). V was cut by 3 bases and J by 2 bases, with 8 bases left in between. CDR3 length equals 13 residues. Germline CDR1 is DFQATT and CDR2 is SNEGSKA (reference sequence).